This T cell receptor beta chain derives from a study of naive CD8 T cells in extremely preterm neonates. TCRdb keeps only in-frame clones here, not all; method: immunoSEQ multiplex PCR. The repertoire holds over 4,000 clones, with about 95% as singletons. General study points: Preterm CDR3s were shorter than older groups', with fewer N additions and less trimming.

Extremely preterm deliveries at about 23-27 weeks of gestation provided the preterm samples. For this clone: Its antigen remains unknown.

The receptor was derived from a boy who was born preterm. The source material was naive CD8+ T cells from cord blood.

Written as DNA, the CDR3 is TGTGCCAGCAGTTTAGGACAGGGGGCCTACGAGCAGTACTTC. It translates to CASSLGQGAYEQYF. V gene TRBV27 combines with J gene TRBJ2-5; 10 positions agree with TRBD1. The J call may be wrong; the DNA end is better matched by TRBJ2-7. The germline CDR1 and CDR2 sequences are MNHEY and SMNVEV (reference sequence). CDR3 length equals 14 residues.